The 12 T cell receptor beta chains below were found in one sample sequenced in a study of OX40 agonist ivuxolimab in advanced cancers. Repertoires were generated with immunoSEQ multiplex PCR, while TCRdb's copy carries only in-frame clones and drops some. Among under 65,000 clones listed, 70% to 90% were seen once. The sample consisted of CD4+ or CD8+ T cells sorted from blood, taken in a trial of the OX40 agonist ivuxolimab. The origin of the receptors is an adult with an advanced solid tumor such as melanoma, head and neck, liver or kidney cancer.

This clone was detected only a few times. The chain links TRBV6-1 to TRBJ2-7; 7 positions match TRBD2. Germline V gene data show CDR1 as MNHNS and CDR2 as SASEGT. With 1 base clipped from V and 3 bases from J, the junction kept 6 bases outside the gene matches. The CDR3 contains 15 residues. The CDR3 is CASSEGGGGYYEQYF. DNA for the CDR3: TGTGCCAGCAGTGAAGGGGGCGGGGGATACTACGAGCAGTACTTC.

The V gene is TRBV6-1, the J gene TRBJ1-5, with unresolved D. Germline CDR1 and CDR2: MNHNS and SASEGT. This CDR3 is built from 13 residues. Trimming cost V 6 bases and J 1 base, with 7 bases left between them. DNA for the CDR3: TGTGCCAGCAGGAGCTGGAGCAATCAGCCCCAGCATTTT. Translated, it gives CASRSWSNQPQHF.

The gene calls are TRBV28 and TRBJ2-1; 16 bases match TRBD2. Trimming cost V 7 bases and J 4 bases; bases outside gene matches: 13. This CDR3 is built from 19 residues. Germline CDR1 and CDR2: MDHEN and SYDVKM. CDR3 protein: CASIAPPGTSGRGYNEQFF. The CDR3 nucleotides are TGTGCCAGCATTGCTCCCCCCGGGACTAGCGGGAGGGGGTACAATGAGCAGTTCTTC.

The CDR3 sequence: CASSGQGGDTQYF. The CDR3 DNA follows: TGTGCCAGCAGTGGACAGGGAGGAGATACGCAGTATTTT. The chain uses TRBV6-1 and TRBJ2-3, with a tentative D call TRBD1 (7 bases). Germline V gives CDR1 MNHNS, CDR2 SASEGT. V lost 4 bases, J lost 5 bases, and 10 bases lay in between. The CDR3 has 13 residues.

This clone was counted a few times. The J gene is TRBJ2-1, the V gene TRBV5-4; maybe TRBD2 (5 bases). The CDR3 loop spans 13 amino acids. Germline V gene data show CDR1 as SGHNT and CDR2 as YYREEE (reference sequence). V was cut by 4 bases and J by 5 bases, with 10 bases left in between. The CDR3 DNA sequence: TGTGCCAGCAGCAGGACTGACAACAATGAGCAGTTCTTC. Protein product: CASSRTDNNEQFF.

This clone has only one observation. The V gene is TRBV29-1, the J gene TRBJ2-1; 8 nucleotides align to TRBD2. The germline gives CDR1 SQVTM, CDR2 ANQGSEA. The CDR3 is 14 amino acids. The ends lost 7 bases at V and 3 bases at J; junction bases unmatched: 8. In nucleotides, the CDR3 is TGCAGCGCACCCACAAGCGGGAGCTACAATGAGCAGTTCTTC. This sequence encodes CSAPTSGSYNEQFF.

CDR3: CATSSGLAGGGGTDTQYF. The CDR3 nucleotides are TGTGCCACCAGCAGCGGACTAGCGGGAGGAGGGGGCACAGATACGCAGTATTTT. The chain combines TRBV15 with TRBJ2-3, with 14 nucleotides matching TRBD2. From germline, CDR1 is LNHNV and CDR2 YYDKDF (reference sequence). The CDR3 is made up of 18 amino acids. The V segment lost 3 bases and the J segment 1 base; nucleotides outside the gene matches: 6.

The rearrangement uses TRBV4-3 and TRBJ2-1, with a possible D match to TRBD2 (6 bases). Germline V gives CDR1 LGHNA, CDR2 YSLEER. The V end lost 2 bases, the J end lost 5 bases, and 13 bases lay between the germline ends. The CDR3 has 15 amino acids. The CDR3 spells CASSQQPGADNEQFF. Here the CDR3 DNA reads TGCGCCAGCAGCCAACAACCGGGAGCGGACAATGAGCAGTTCTTC.

J is TRBJ1-1 and V is TRBV28, with 9 bases aligning to TRBD1. The V gene end was trimmed by 11 bases and the J gene end by 4 bases; junction bases not matched to a gene: 8. Per germline, CDR1 MDHEN and CDR2 SYDVKM. The CDR3 runs to 13 residues. The CDR3 nucleotides read TGTGCCGTCTACAGGGGGCAAGTCACTGAAGCTTTCTTT. Encoded protein: CAVYRGQVTEAFF.

The V call is TRBV7-2, the J call TRBJ2-1; 10 bases are shared with TRBD2. The germline gives CDR1 SGHTA, CDR2 FQGNSA. The J segment lost 7 bases and the V segment lost 7 bases, leaving 1 base of the junction unmatched. The CDR3 totals 12 residues. The CDR3 reads CASTLAGNEQFF. In nucleotides, the CDR3 is TGTGCCAGCACACTAGCGGGAAATGAGCAGTTCTTC. Full variable domain (outside the CDR3, taken from reference TRBV7-2 and TRBJ2-1): GAGVSQSPSNKVTEKGKDVELRCDPISGHTALYWYRQSLGQGLEFLIYFQGNSAPDKSGLPSDRFSAERTGGSVSTLTIQRTQQEDSAVYLCASTLAGNEQFFGPGTRLTVL.

CDR3 coding DNA: TGTGCCAGCAGCTTCGGGAAAAACAATGAGCAGTTCTTC. Translation: CASSFGKNNEQFF. This chain links TRBV11-3 with TRBJ2-1, with a weak D call TRBD2 (5 bases). V lost 3 bases to trimming and J lost 5 bases, with 8 bases between them. From germline, CDR1 is SGHNT and CDR2 YENEEA. The CDR3 extends over 13 amino acids.

This chain connects TRBV27 to TRBJ2-5; no reliable D call. Germline V gene sequence: CDR1 MNHEY, CDR2 SMNVEV (reference sequence). The CDR3 is made up of 12 amino acids. Trimming took off 5 bases at V and 5 bases at J, with 9 bases between the two ends. In DNA form, the CDR3 reads TGTGCCAGCAGTCATTATCCGGAGACCCAGTACTTC. It codes for CASSHYPETQYF.